The present T cell receptor beta chain was sequenced within a study of T-cell memory formation after mild COVID-19. Points from the study as a whole: Pre-infection memory held some responding clones, suggesting pre-existing cross-reactive T cells responded.

As concerns this clonotype: Its antigen is not identified.

TCRdb fed the 5' RACE reads into MiXCR, producing one record per CDR3 protein. Of about half a million distinct CDR3 sequences listed, roughly 18% are singletons. The CDR3 is 14 residues long. The origin of this receptor is an adult woman who had mild COVID-19 (a few samples of this study predate the infection). Cell type and time point are not known. The sequenced material came from PBMCs or a T cell subset sorted from them (not recorded which). The chain has TRBV21-1 and TRBJ1-6; the table's TRBD1 call for D was not verified on the DNA. TRBV21-1 is a pseudogene locus. CDR3 amino acids: CASIWTGYNSPLHF. CDR3 in DNA: TGTGCCAGCATCTGGACAGGGTATAATTCACCCCTCCACTTT.